This is a list of T cell receptor beta chains from one sample in a study of CD8 T cells in ankylosing spondylitis. TCRdb reprocessed the 5' RACE reads with MiXCR, giving one entry per CDR3 protein. The sample carries approximately 550,000 distinct CDR3 sequences, 9.5% to 15% recorded once. The sequenced sample was blood, either unsorted or a sorted T cell fraction (not recorded which). These receptors originate from a male donor with ankylosing spondylitis. CDR3s include the opening cysteine and the closing phenylalanine or tryptophan. Each record gives: J gene, V gene, CDR3 protein.

J: TRBJ2-3; V: TRBV20-1; CDR3: CSAAGLAGTRTVYF
J: TRBJ2-1; V: TRBV2; CDR3: CASSALAGAGGEQFF
J: TRBJ2-1; V: TRBV24-1; CDR3: CATSDSGTGLPNEQFF
J: TRBJ1-1; V: TRBV6-6; CDR3: CASSYSETPTFF
J: TRBJ2-2; V: TRBV7-9; CDR3: CASSQVRLFF
J: TRBJ2-5; V: TRBV20-1; CDR3: CSAIEGTGLQETQYF
J: TRBJ2-2; V: TRBV7-8; CDR3: CASSPRGSTGTGELFF
J: TRBJ1-6; V: TRBV7-9; CDR3: CASSLEVTGGSPLHF
J: TRBJ2-1; V: TRBV4-2; CDR3: CASSQEIGRLHSYNEQFF
J: TRBJ2-5; V: TRBV5-4; CDR3: CASSLASGKETQYF
J: TRBJ2-2; V: TRBV10-3; CDR3: CAIRGLEGTGELFF
J: TRBJ1-5; V: TRBV7-8; CDR3: CASSLRDRGLWNQPQHF
J: TRBJ1-2; V: TRBV11-2; CDR3: CASSPRGRGQEGGYTF
J: TRBJ2-1; V: TRBV4-2; CDR3: CASSQERGLGGNEQFF
J: TRBJ1-2; V: TRBV10-3; CDR3: CAISDRDRGFVGYTF
J: TRBJ1-6; V: TRBV3-1; CDR3: CASSHEGTGSNSPLHF
J: TRBJ2-7; V: TRBV12-3/TRBV12-4; CDR3: CASRLTLAGDYEQYF
J: TRBJ1-2; V: TRBV5-6; CDR3: CASSYSGVNYGYTF
J: TRBJ2-7; V: TRBV7-8; CDR3: CASSSYRDSGYEQYF
J: TRBJ2-1; V: TRBV29-1; CDR3: CSVGQGDLRQFF
J: TRBJ2-6; V: TRBV11-1; CDR3: CASSPGTGISSGANVLTF
J: TRBJ2-3; V: TRBV12-3/TRBV12-4; CDR3: CASKLAGNTDTQYF
J: TRBJ2-1; V: TRBV10-3; CDR3: CATKGQGDYNEQFF
J: TRBJ2-1; V: TRBV6-2/TRBV6-3; CDR3: CASSYPPEVEQFF
J: TRBJ2-1; V: TRBV7-6; CDR3: CASSSVPGQGIGEQFF
J: TRBJ2-1; V: TRBV7-9; CDR3: CASSLVGRGTNEQFF
J: TRBJ2-1; V: TRBV7-2; CDR3: CASSLGLAGDVEQFF
J: TRBJ2-6; V: TRBV25-1; CDR3: CASSDSRQAGANVLTF
J: TRBJ1-1; V: TRBV20-1; CDR3: CSAGDRAATEAFF
J: TRBJ2-6; V: TRBV3-1; CDR3: CASSRVGGSGANVLTF
J: TRBJ2-3; V: TRBV5-1; CDR3: CASSLEGGAADTQYF
J: TRBJ2-3; V: TRBV9; CDR3: CASSVGAGPLDTQYF
J: TRBJ2-1; V: TRBV24-1; CDR3: CATSDGRGVYNEQFF
J: TRBJ2-1; V: TRBV12-3/TRBV12-4; CDR3: CASRLAGAGSYEQFF
J: TRBJ2-4; V: TRBV20-1; CDR3: CSVTIPRKIGNIQYF
J: TRBJ2-2; V: TRBV20-1; CDR3: CSARVDSVSGRAGELFF
J: TRBJ2-3; V: TRBV5-1; CDR3: CASSLASGGLTDTQYF
J: TRBJ1-2; V: TRBV6-5; CDR3: CASSYAKANYGYTF
J: TRBJ2-7; V: TRBV18; CDR3: CASGPTRQGSYEQYF
J: TRBJ2-5; V: TRBV7-8; CDR3: CASSFGTSGSGETQYF
J: TRBJ2-5; V: TRBV5-1; CDR3: CASSLGRDQETQYF
J: TRBJ2-7; V: TRBV5-4; CDR3: CASSLGGMGLPMDGRTYEQYF
J: TRBJ2-5; V: TRBV15; CDR3: CATSRATRQETQYF
J: TRBJ2-7; V: TRBV12-3/TRBV12-4; CDR3: CASSLVLAGGREQYF
J: TRBJ2-3; V: TRBV29-1; CDR3: CSVQRAEDTTDTQYF
J: TRBJ2-1; V: TRBV4-2; CDR3: CASSQDQLRTSGRRDEQFF
J: TRBJ2-1; V: TRBV20-1; CDR3: CSARDYKLGTRQEGAYNEQFF
J: TRBJ1-1; V: TRBV7-9; CDR3: CASSAYVENTEAFF
J: TRBJ1-6; V: TRBV6-1; CDR3: CASSPSGTGNSPLHF
J: TRBJ2-7; V: TRBV4-1; CDR3: CASSQPMIPTGEQYF